The sequence of this T cell receptor (beta chain) was determined in a study of cytomegalovirus exposure and HLA in healthy donors. Study-level results: Prior analysis indicated that the majority of TCR beta V segments exhibited productivity approximately 90% or approximately 30% of the time.

As regards this clone: Its antigen is as yet unknown.

The PCR employed 60 Vbeta primers together with 13 Jbeta primers. Libraries were prepared by immunoSEQ multiplex PCR; TCRdb keeps only in-frame clonotypes and omits some of them. Its table records around 130,000 clones. The germline V and J ends were trimmed by 3 bases and 5 bases, with 10 bases remaining between them. The germline CDR1 and CDR2 sequences are LNHDA and SQIVND (reference sequence). The CDR3 contains 13 residues. Healthy bone marrow donors made up the cohort. The sequence derives from a middle-aged woman in good health and CMV-seronegative. This rearrangement joins TRBV19 to TRBJ1-2, with D maybe TRBD1 (6 bases). Sequencing input: PBMCs. The CDR3 loop is CASSIEGDYGYTF. The CDR3 coding sequence is TGTGCCAGTAGTATCGAGGGGGATTATGGCTACACCTTC.